Shown below are 17 T cell receptor beta chains from a single sample sequenced in a study of shared clonotypes between healthy human individuals. Profiling relied on immunoSEQ multiplex PCR, and the TCRdb table lists in-frame clones only, not all of them. The sample contains some 510,000 clones, 79% of which appear only once. Sequencing was performed on PBMCs. The receptors shown here come from a woman aged 40 to 50 in good health. Some clones in this sample may be carry-over from other donors' samples.

V is TRBV4-3 and J is TRBJ2-1, with D unresolved. The V gene's germline CDR1 is LGHNA and CDR2 YSLEER. The CDR3 contains 16 residues. The V end lost 0 bases, the J end lost 1 base, and 10 bases lay between the germline ends. CDR3: CASSQDHRQSYNEQFF. The CDR3 nucleotides are TGCGCCAGCAGCCAAGATCATAGGCAGTCCTACAATGAGCAGTTCTTC.

The CDR3 sequence: CASKPTVPNYGYTF. As DNA, the CDR3 is TGTGCCAGTAAACCGACCGTCCCCAACTATGGCTACACCTTC. This sequence joins TRBV19 and TRBJ1-2; D is uncertain. Trimming removed 7 bases from V and 2 bases from J, with 14 bases in between. There are 14 residues in the CDR3. Per germline, CDR1 LNHDA and CDR2 SQIVND (reference sequence). The full variable domain, completed using reference TRBV19 and TRBJ1-2, is DGGITQSPKYLFRKEGQNVTLSCEQNLNHDAMYWYRQDPGQGLRLIYYSQIVNDFQKGDIAEGYSVSREKKESFPLTVTSAQKNPTAFYLCASKPTVPNYGYTFGSGTRLTVV.

CDR3 sequence: CASTGQEAGYTF. CDR3 DNA: TGTGCCAGCACAGGACAGGAGGCTGGCTACACCTTC. The chain has TRBV6-1 and TRBJ1-2; the match to TRBD1 covers 7 bases. V trimming: 7 bases; J trimming: 7 bases; junction bases outside the gene matches: 6. Germline loops: CDR1 MNHNS, CDR2 SASEGT. CDR3 size: 12 residues.

CDR3 coding DNA: TGTGCCAGCAGCTTGGCACCCGCAGATACGCAGTATTTT. The encoded protein is CASSLAPADTQYF. The V call is TRBV5-4, the J call TRBJ2-3; D call uncertain. V was shortened by 0 bases and J by 4 bases, with 6 bases between the two germline ends. Germline loops: CDR1 SGHNT, CDR2 YYREEE (reference sequence). The CDR3 has 13 residues. Drawing the rest from reference TRBV5-4 and TRBJ2-3, the complete variable domain is ETGVTQSPTHLIKTRGQQVTLRCSSQSGHNTVSWYQQALGQGPQFIFQYYREEENGRGNFPPRFSGLQFPNYSSELNVNALELDDSALYLCASSLAPADTQYFGPGTRLTVL.

V and J are TRBV7-3 and TRBJ2-1; the D gene could be TRBD1 or TRBD2 (5 bases each). The ends were cut back, 5 bases at V and 4 bases at J, with 18 bases in the middle. There are 16 residues in the CDR3. CDR1 is SGHTA and CDR2 is FQGTGA in the germline V gene. CDR3 nucleotide sequence: TGTGCCAGCAGCCCGACGAGGGACCCCAGATACAATGAGCAGTTCTTC. Translated: CASSPTRDPRYNEQFF.

The table lists this clone with many counts. The chain joins TRBV5-6 to TRBJ2-2; the D gene is possibly TRBD1 (5 bases). With 5 bases removed from V and 4 bases from J, the gap between germline ends came to 12 bases. Germline loops: CDR1 SGHDT, CDR2 YYEEEE. The CDR3 length is 14 residues. The DNA for the CDR3 is TGTGCCAGCAGACCAGGGATTGGCACCGGGGAGCTGTTTTTT. Protein: CASRPGIGTGELFF.

The chain joins TRBV7-3 to TRBJ2-2; weak D call: TRBD1 (5 bases). The CDR3 has 15 residues. Germline V gives CDR1 SGHTA, CDR2 FQGTGA. The ends were cut back, 4 bases at V and 0 bases at J, with 9 bases in the middle. The CDR3 spells CASSSRTTNTGELFF. CDR3 DNA sequence: TGTGCCAGCAGCTCAAGGACAACGAACACCGGGGAGCTGTTTTTT. The whole variable domain, remainder taken from reference TRBV7-3 and TRBJ2-2, is GAGVSQTPSNKVTEKGKYVELRCDPISGHTALYWYRQSLGQGPEFLIYFQGTGAADDSGLPNDRFFAVRPEGSVSTLKIQRTERGDSAVYLCASSSRTTNTGELFFGEGSRLTVL.

The rearrangement links TRBV28 to TRBJ2-7; 10 nucleotides agree with TRBD1. The germline V gene encodes CDR1 MDHEN and CDR2 SYDVKM. The CDR3 sequence is 15 residues long. Germline trimming cut 6 bases from V and 6 bases from J; bases unmatched to any gene: 11. The CDR3: CASRSFGTGVTEQYF. For the CDR3, the DNA is TGTGCCAGCAGATCCTTCGGGACAGGGGTTACCGAGCAGTACTTC.

The chain recombines TRBV19 with TRBJ1-4; 9 bases are shared with TRBD1. The CDR3 runs to 15 residues. Trimming at V came to 1 base and at J to 7 bases, leaving 4 bases not matched to a gene. Germline V gene data show CDR1 as LNHDA and CDR2 as SQIVND (reference sequence). CDR3 sequence (DNA): TGTGCCAGTAGTATAGTGGGACAGGGTGGTGAAAAACTGTTTTTT. Protein sequence: CASSIVGQGGEKLFF.

The rearrangement links TRBV4-1 to TRBJ2-3; 8 bases map to TRBD2. V gave up 4 bases and J gave up 2 bases; unmatched junction bases: 8. Germline V gives CDR1 MGHRA, CDR2 YSYEKL. This CDR3 region has 16 residues. The CDR3 sequence: CASSLTVAGITDTQYF. The CDR3 bases are TGCGCCAGCAGCCTTACCGTAGCGGGAATCACAGATACGCAGTATTTT.

A single count supports this clone. This CDR3 reads CASSPRVRRDNEQFF. CDR3 bases: TGTGCCAGCAGCCCTAGGGTCCGAAGGGACAATGAGCAGTTCTTC. The chain is built from TRBV11-2 and TRBJ2-1; D is undetermined. This CDR3 has 15 residues. Germline assignment: CDR1 SGHAT and CDR2 FQNNGV. V was shortened by 5 bases and J by 5 bases, with 16 bases between the two germline ends. Full variable domain (rest looked up from reference TRBV11-2 and TRBJ2-1): EAGVAQSPRYKIIEKRQSVAFWCNPISGHATLYWYQQILGQGPKLLIQFQNNGVVDDSQLPKDRFSAERLKGVDSTLKIQPAKLEDSAVYLCASSPRVRRDNEQFFGPGTRLTVL.

The rearrangement links TRBV19 to TRBJ1-4, with D unclear. The ends were cut back, 3 bases at V and 6 bases at J, with 17 bases in the middle. CDR1 and CDR2 (germline): LNHDA, SQIVND (reference sequence). The CDR3 contains 16 residues. The CDR3 DNA sequence: TGTGCCAGTAGTATCCCCAGACATTTGGAGGATGAAAAACTGTTTTTT. This gives the protein CASSIPRHLEDEKLFF.

CDR3 residues: CASSLGILAGGLNEQFF. Written as DNA, the CDR3 is TGTGCCAGCAGCTTGGGTATTCTGGCGGGAGGTCTTAATGAGCAGTTCTTC. This chain uses TRBV5-4 with TRBJ2-1; 8 bases match TRBD2. The V gene end was trimmed by 0 bases and the J gene end by 7 bases; junction bases not matched to a gene: 12. Germline CDR1 is SGHNT and CDR2 is YYREEE (reference sequence). This CDR3 spans 17 amino acids.

The V call is TRBV27, the J call TRBJ2-7; 9 nucleotides agree with TRBD2. The CDR3 sequence is 15 residues long. The germline gives CDR1 MNHEY, CDR2 SMNVEV (reference sequence). Germline trimming cut 5 bases from V and 7 bases from J; bases unmatched to any gene: 12. The CDR3 DNA is TGTGCCAGCAGTCCCCAGGCGGGAGGGCCTGGGGAGCAGTACTTC. It yields the protein CASSPQAGGPGEQYF.

This clone was seen a few times. The V call is TRBV7-2, the J call TRBJ2-3; D call uncertain. V was clipped by 5 bases and J by 0 bases, with 9 bases between them. CDR3 length: 14 amino acids. Germline loops: CDR1 SGHTA, CDR2 FQGNSA. The CDR3 DNA reads as TGTGCCAGCAGCCGGCCTACGAGCACAGATACGCAGTATTTT. This encodes CASSRPTSTDTQYF.

The rearrangement links TRBV28 to TRBJ2-7; tentative D call: TRBD2 (6 bases). Trimming stripped 1 base from V and 4 bases from J, with 20 bases between. The length of the CDR3 is 17 residues. CDR1 is MDHEN and CDR2 is SYDVKM in the germline V gene. CDR3 loop: CASSLLIGGSTSYEQYF. CDR3 coding DNA: TGTGCCAGCAGTTTATTGATCGGGGGATCCACATCTTACGAGCAGTACTTC.

This clone was seen more than once but under ten times. The chain uses TRBV19 and TRBJ1-1; tentatively, D is TRBD1 (6 bases). Looked up from germline, CDR1 is LNHDA and CDR2 is SQIVND (reference sequence). The CDR3 runs 13 residues. The ends were cut back, 4 bases at V and 7 bases at J, with 13 bases in the middle. The DNA for the CDR3 is TGTGCCAGTAGTAACGTCAGGGGAGTTGAAGCTTTCTTT. This encodes CASSNVRGVEAFF.